This T cell receptor (beta chain) was retrieved from a study of CD4 T cells in relation to SARS-CoV-2 and coronaviruses (dated by TCRdb to the early 2020s). About the full investigation: In the ViraFEST assay, PBMCs were cultured with antigen for 9 to 11 days, after which TCR beta CDR3s were sequenced to identify antigen-specific clonal expansions. At the level of individual TCR clonotypes, the study evaluated whether memory CD4+ T cells crossreact between the spike proteins of SARS-CoV-2 and those of common cold coronaviruses. Samples from three pre-COVID donors and the naive versus memory experiments were sequenced with the Adaptive Biotechnologies TCR-sequencing kit; other data were Illumina-based. A different, Illumina-based TCR-beta assay was used to sequence expansion assays from other donors in the study. HLA restriction was mapped for shared crossreactive spike epitopes using patient-derived lymphoblastoid cell lines. An HIV-1 Nef peptide pool or a culture without peptide was used as the negative reference condition.

The receptor library was made with the immunoSEQ multiplex PCR assay. The original methods were these. During preprocessing, nonproductive sequences were removed, along with CDR3s that did not begin with C, did not end with F or W, or were shorter than 7 amino acids. Antigen-specific clonotypes were called with the MANAFEST web app on the basis of expansion relative to the reference and to other culture wells. A clone was considered positive if significant expansion relative to the reference culture was observed in 2 of 3 replicate wells at an FDR below 0.05. A further requirement for positive clones was significant expansion compared with all other tandem wells, along with an odds ratio above 5. CDR3 homology was quantified as pairwise Levenshtein distance, calculated with the stringdist R package after three terminal residues were trimmed from each end. TCRdb obtained this table from immuneACCESS and retained in-frame rearrangements with V and J assigned. These tables miss some clones; where compared with another copy, unresolved V genes account for less than half of the shortfall, and the remainder is unexplained. The V and J calls and clone size were taken over from that table, and D and trimming were inferred from the DNA. This sample gives approximately 25,000 clones in total; about 73% of them show up just once. The ten most abundant clones make up roughly 18% of the sample.

Looking up the germline V gene yields CDR1 SGHTA and CDR2 FQGTGA. Trimming removed 2 bases from V and 3 bases from J, leaving 7 bases between the germline ends. The CDR3, from cysteine to phenylalanine, totals 13 residues. Only CDR3 DNA remains: 39 bases, in frame from the first base. What the authors observed across the whole study: Significantly weaker SARS-CoV-2-driven expansion was shown by crossreactive clones than by monoreactive clones, consistent with antigenic imprinting. The study was limited by small numbers of patients and tested TCRs. Crossreactivity analysis was centred on spike protein, so crossreactivity against other viral proteins was not assessed. Roughly 64% of donors had memory CD4+ clonotypes that crossrecognized SARS-CoV-2 and at least one common cold coronavirus spike. No donor contributed both pre-pandemic and post-infection samples, which limited tracing the source of pre-existing responses.

CD4+ T cells from unexposed donors were collected before the COVID-19 pandemic (2011-2018). After around 11 days of culture, CD4+ T cells were isolated with the EasySep CD4+ T cell isolation kit. As cell numbers permitted, CD4+ T cells from unexposed donors were tested for reactivity to SARS-CoV-2 S and N and to four common cold coronavirus spike pools. Each well received about 2.2 million PBMCs, cultured in IMDM supplemented with approximately 5% human AB serum and around 9 IU/ml IL-2. Half of the culture medium was replaced with fresh IL-2-containing medium on days 3 and 7. Triplicate replicate wells were generally used for each peptide culture condition. The leukapheresis product for the unexposed donors was obtained through commercial purchase. Ficoll-Paque PLUS gradient centrifugation was used to isolate PBMCs from leukapheresis product or whole blood. PBMCs were either cryopreserved at -140 degrees C or used fresh in the expansion assay. The QIAamp Micro DNA Kit was used to extract genomic DNA from the CD4+ T cells.

With respect to this clone: Its target antigen remains unknown. The record has no base qualities; no much larger clone is one base away.

The rearranged chain carries TRBV7-3 and TRBJ1-1, and TRBD1 may be the D gene, going by 6 matching bases. The sequenced sample was CD4+ T cells from PBMCs, cultured in vitro. This sequence was found in a human donor in good health. Here the CDR3 is given as CASSLSGDTEAFF. The DNA reads TGTGCCAGCAGCTTATCAGGGGACACTGAAGCTTTCTTT. Extended through the reference TRBV7-3 and TRBJ1-1 proteins, this CDR3 yields the full variable domain: GAGVSQTPSNKVTEKGKYVELRCDPISGHTALYWYRQSLGQGPEFLIYFQGTGAADDSGLPNDRFFAVRPEGSVSTLKIQRTERGDSAVYLCASSLSGDTEAFFGQGTRLTVV.